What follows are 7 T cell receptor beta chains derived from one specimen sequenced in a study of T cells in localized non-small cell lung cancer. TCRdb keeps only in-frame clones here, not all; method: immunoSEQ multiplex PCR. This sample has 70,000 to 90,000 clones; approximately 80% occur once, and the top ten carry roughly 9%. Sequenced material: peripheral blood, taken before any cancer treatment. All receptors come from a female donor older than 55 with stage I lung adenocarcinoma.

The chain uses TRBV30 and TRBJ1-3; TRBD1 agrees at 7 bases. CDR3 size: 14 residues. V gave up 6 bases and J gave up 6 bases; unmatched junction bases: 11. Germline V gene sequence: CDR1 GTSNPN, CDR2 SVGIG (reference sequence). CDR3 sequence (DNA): TGTGCCTGCCGCGGCCCCGGACAGGCAAACACCATATATTTT. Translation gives CACRGPGQANTIYF.

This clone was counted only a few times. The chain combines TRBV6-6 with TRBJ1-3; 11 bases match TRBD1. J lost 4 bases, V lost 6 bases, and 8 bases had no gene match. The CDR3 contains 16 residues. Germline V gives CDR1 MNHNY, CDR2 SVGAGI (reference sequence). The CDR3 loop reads CASSLGTGGTGNTIYF. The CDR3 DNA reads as TGTGCCAGCAGCCTCGGGACAGGGGGGACCGGAAACACCATATATTTT.

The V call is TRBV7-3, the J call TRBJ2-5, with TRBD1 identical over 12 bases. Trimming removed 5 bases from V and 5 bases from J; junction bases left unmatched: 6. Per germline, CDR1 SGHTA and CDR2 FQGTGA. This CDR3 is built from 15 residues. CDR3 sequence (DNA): TGTGCCAGCAGCGCCCGGGACAGGGGGCGCGAGACCCAGTACTTC. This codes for CASSARDRGRETQYF. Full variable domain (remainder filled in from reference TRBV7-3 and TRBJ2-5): GAGVSQTPSNKVTEKGKYVELRCDPISGHTALYWYRQSLGQGPEFLIYFQGTGAADDSGLPNDRFFAVRPEGSVSTLKIQRTERGDSAVYLCASSARDRGRETQYFGPGTRLLVL.

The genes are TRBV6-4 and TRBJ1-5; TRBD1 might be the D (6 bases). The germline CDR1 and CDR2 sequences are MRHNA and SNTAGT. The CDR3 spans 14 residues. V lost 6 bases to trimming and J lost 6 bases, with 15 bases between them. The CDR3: CASRVYRAPQPQHF. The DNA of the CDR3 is TGTGCCAGCAGGGTTTACAGGGCTCCTCAGCCCCAGCATTTT.

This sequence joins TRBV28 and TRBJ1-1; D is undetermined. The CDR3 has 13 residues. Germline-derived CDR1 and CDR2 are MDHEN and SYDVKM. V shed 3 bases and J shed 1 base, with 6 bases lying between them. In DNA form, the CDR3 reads TGTGCCAGCAGTTTCTCAGCGAACACTGAAGCTTTCTTT. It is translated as CASSFSANTEAFF.

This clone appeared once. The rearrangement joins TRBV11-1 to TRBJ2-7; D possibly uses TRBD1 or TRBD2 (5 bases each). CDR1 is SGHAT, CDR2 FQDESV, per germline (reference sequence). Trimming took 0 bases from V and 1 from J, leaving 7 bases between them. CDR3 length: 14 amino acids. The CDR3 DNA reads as TGTGCCAGCAGCTTAGCGGGACCTTCCTACGAGCAGTACTTC. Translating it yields CASSLAGPSYEQYF.

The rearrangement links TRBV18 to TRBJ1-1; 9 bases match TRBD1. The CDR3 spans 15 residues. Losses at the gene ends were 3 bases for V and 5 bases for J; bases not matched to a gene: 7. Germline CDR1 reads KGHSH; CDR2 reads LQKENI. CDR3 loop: CASSPQQGAGTEAFF. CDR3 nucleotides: TGTGCCAGCTCACCGCAACAGGGGGCAGGTACTGAAGCTTTCTTT.